This record looks at one T cell receptor (beta chain) sequence and its context. The target antigen is unknown. Other DNA sequences in the sample encode the same CDR3. The data belong to a study of shared clonotypes between healthy human individuals. Study in general: Donors, aged 18 to 49, were a couple of women and three men.

Overall study results and limits: Non-shared clonotypes displayed generation probabilities falling below those of clonotypes present in all four donors.

Selected positively for CCR7 and CD45RO-negative, naive CD8 cells excluded terminally differentiated effector memory CD45RA+ cells. Tens of thousands of T cell genomes, or approximately 190 ng DNA, went into the sorted-subset replicate PCRs. TCRdb's copy holds only in-frame clones and misses some; the assay was immunoSEQ multiplex PCR. Of millions of clones detected, roughly 94% appear once; the ten largest clones hold about 1.1%. Trimming took off 4 bases at V and 1 base at J, with 8 bases between the two ends. The CDR3 loop spans 13 amino acids. Germline lookup yields CDR1 PRHDT and CDR2 FYEKMQ (reference sequence).

This receptor was taken from a man between 18 and 35 years old in good health. Sample: naive CD8+ T cells sorted from blood. This sequence joins TRBV13 and TRBJ2-7; D gene ambiguous. Here the CDR3 DNA reads TGTGCCAGCAGCTCCATTTCTTCCTACGAGCAGTACTTC. It translates to CASSSISSYEQYF.